The next 4 T cell receptor beta chains were all read from a single sample in a study of technical replicates of blood from several donors. The data were produced by immunoSEQ multiplex PCR, yet TCRdb's version contains in-frame clones alone and is incomplete. This sample has roughly 66,000 clones; 70% to 90% occur once, and the top ten carry 4.5% to 5.5%. The specimen sequenced was PBMCs. Receptors were obtained from a human donor in good health. Some clones in this sample may be carry-over from other donors' samples.

The rearrangement uses TRBV4-1 and TRBJ2-1, with TRBD1 identical over 9 bases. The J segment lost 12 bases and the V segment lost 4 bases, leaving 22 bases of the junction unmatched. Germline V gene data show CDR1 as MGHRA and CDR2 as YSYEKL. This CDR3 spans 18 amino acids. The CDR3 protein is CASSPPPRGQGSGEWQFF. In DNA form, the CDR3 reads TGCGCCAGCAGCCCACCCCCGCGGGGACAGGGCTCGGGGGAGTGGCAGTTCTTC.

The chain is built from TRBV11-1 and TRBJ2-4, with D possibly being TRBD1 (5 bases). Germline V gives CDR1 SGHAT, CDR2 FQDESV (reference sequence). The V and J ends lost 4 bases and 0 bases respectively, with 7 bases between them. The CDR3 runs to 14 residues. The CDR3 sequence is CASSSGQAKNIQYF. In nucleotides, the CDR3 is TGTGCCAGCAGCTCCGGACAAGCCAAAAACATTCAGTACTTC.

J is TRBJ2-3 and V is TRBV12-5, with TRBD1 identical over 11 bases. This CDR3 contains 16 residues. CDR1 LGHNT and CDR2 FRNRAP come from the germline V gene. Germline trimming cut 1 base from V and 4 bases from J; bases unmatched to any gene: 4. CDR3 protein: CASGLGTGGVADTQYF. The CDR3 DNA is TGTGCTAGTGGTTTGGGGACAGGGGGCGTCGCAGATACGCAGTATTTT.

The CDR3 reads CASSLISHPYSPLHF. The CDR3 DNA reads TGTGCCAGCAGCTTAATAAGCCATCCCTATTCACCCCTCCACTTT. The V call is TRBV7-3, the J call TRBJ1-6; no clear D gene. Germline V CDR1 and CDR2: SGHTA, FQGTGA. CDR3 length: 15 amino acids. Trimming left V 1 base short and J 8 bases short, with 12 bases between. Filled out from reference TRBV7-3 and TRBJ1-6, the complete variable domain reads GAGVSQTPSNKVTEKGKYVELRCDPISGHTALYWYRQSLGQGPEFLIYFQGTGAADDSGLPNDRFFAVRPEGSVSTLKIQRTERGDSAVYLCASSLISHPYSPLHFGNGTRLTVT.